This T cell receptor beta chain was sequenced for a study of OX40 agonist ivuxolimab in advanced cancers. Overall study context: Subjects had a mean age of around 60 years, with a range of 23 to 79; about 83% were male. The study, taken as a whole, reports: Antigen specificity was not determined for the expanded peripheral T cells.

Points on this clone: Its antigen is not identified.

V lost 5 bases to trimming and J lost 0 bases, with 10 bases between them. CDR3 length: 14 residues. Germline V CDR1 and CDR2: SEHNR, FQNEAQ (reference sequence). Repertoires were generated with immunoSEQ multiplex PCR, while TCRdb's copy carries only in-frame clones and drops some. The table shows some 48,000 clones, with approximately 85% occurring only once. Sample: CD4+ or CD8+ T cells sorted from blood, taken in a trial of the OX40 agonist ivuxolimab. This chain joins TRBV7-9 and TRBJ2-5, with D maybe TRBD1 (6 bases). This receptor was identified in an adult with an advanced solid tumor such as melanoma, head and neck, liver or kidney cancer. The CDR3 DNA follows: TGTGCCAGCAGCCTCGACAGGAACCAAGAGACCCAGTACTTC. Protein sequence: CASSLDRNQETQYF.